The entry that follows covers one TCR beta chain sequence. Its recognized antigen is unknown. No much larger clone is present one base from it, and per-base qualities are unavailable. Sequenced using an Illumina HiSeq 2500. Quantitative 5'-RACE with molecular barcodes was the method used to prepare the TCR beta libraries. In the source study's methods: A new computational method, built on a probabilistic model of VDJ rearrangement, was used to identify disease-linked TCR variants. Clones were called with MiXCR by TCRdb after fastp trimmed the public reads at Q25, and only in-frame beta chains were retained. Under each unique CDR3 protein, matching rows form one entry showing the most common genes and DNA. The V and J calls here are based on TCRdb, not the publication. This sample comprises approximately 540,000 distinct CDR3 sequences, about an eighth of them detected only once. Approximately 6.3% of the sample goes to the ten largest clones.

CDR3 length: 15 amino acids, cysteine to phenylalanine. Only the CDR3 DNA is retained, 45 bases long and in frame from the first base. V is pruned by 3 bases and J by 9 bases, leaving 7 bases of the junction without a gene match. The data stem from a study of CD8 T cells in ankylosing spondylitis (dated by TCRdb to between 2016 and 2019). Some background on the complete study: To find TCR variants linked to disease, the study profiled T cell receptor beta repertoires in ankylosing spondylitis patients and healthy donors. The whole study cohort included about a hundred healthy donors and about two dozen ankylosing spondylitis patients. Samples of peripheral blood were taken, and for ankylosing spondylitis patients, synovial fluid was collected as well. General study outcomes and caveats: The disease-linked clones were reported to be significantly enriched in matched synovial fluid samples from ankylosing spondylitis patients. Some of the motif variants had been reported before in the synovial fluid and blood of reactive arthritis patients, a finding that suggests common disease-initiation mechanisms. A CD8+ phenotype was shown by the disease-linked clones, which were found at relatively low frequencies in peripheral blood. Blood from ankylosing spondylitis patients appeared to be characterized by a TCR beta motif made up of about 8 highly homologous amino acid variants.

This TCR was sampled from a male donor with ankylosing spondylitis. The chain is made from TRBV12-3 or TRBV12-4 and TRBJ2-1, with 11 central nucleotides matching TRBD1. The sample comprised blood, either unsorted or a sorted T cell fraction (not recorded which). Here the CDR3 is given as CASSFGTGGVLEQFF. The DNA sequence reads TGTGCCAGCAGTTTTGGGACAGGGGGAGTTCTTGAGCAGTTCTTC.